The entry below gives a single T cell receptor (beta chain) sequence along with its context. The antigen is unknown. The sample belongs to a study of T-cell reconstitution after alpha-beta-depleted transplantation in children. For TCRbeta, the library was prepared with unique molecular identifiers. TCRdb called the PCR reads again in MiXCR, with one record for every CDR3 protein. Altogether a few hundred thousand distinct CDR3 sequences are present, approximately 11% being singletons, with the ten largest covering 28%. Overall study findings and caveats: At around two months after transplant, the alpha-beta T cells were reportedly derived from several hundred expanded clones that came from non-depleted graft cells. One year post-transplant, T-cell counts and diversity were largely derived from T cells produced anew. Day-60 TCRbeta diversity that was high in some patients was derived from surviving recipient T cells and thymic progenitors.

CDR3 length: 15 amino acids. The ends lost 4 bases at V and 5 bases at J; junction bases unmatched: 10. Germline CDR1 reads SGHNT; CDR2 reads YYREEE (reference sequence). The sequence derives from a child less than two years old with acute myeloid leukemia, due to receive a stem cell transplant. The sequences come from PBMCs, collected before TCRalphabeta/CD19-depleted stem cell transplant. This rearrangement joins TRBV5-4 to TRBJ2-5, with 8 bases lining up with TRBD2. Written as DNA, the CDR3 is TGTGCCAGCAGCGACCCCTTAGCGGGAATGGAGACCCAGTACTTC. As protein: CASSDPLAGMETQYF.